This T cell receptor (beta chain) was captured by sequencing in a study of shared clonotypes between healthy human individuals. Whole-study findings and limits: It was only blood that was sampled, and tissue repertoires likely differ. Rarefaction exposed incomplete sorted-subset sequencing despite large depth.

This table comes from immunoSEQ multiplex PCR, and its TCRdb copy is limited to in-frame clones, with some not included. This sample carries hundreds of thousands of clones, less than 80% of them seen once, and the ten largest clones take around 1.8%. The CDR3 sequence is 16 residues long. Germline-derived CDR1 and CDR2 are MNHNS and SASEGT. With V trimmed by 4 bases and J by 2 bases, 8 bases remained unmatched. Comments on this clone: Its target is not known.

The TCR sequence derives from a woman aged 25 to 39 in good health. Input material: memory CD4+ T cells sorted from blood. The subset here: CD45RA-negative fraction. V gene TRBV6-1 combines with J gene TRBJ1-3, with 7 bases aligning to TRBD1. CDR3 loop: CASSAQQGTTGNTIYF. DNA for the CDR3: TGTGCCAGCAGTGCTCAACAGGGGACGACTGGAAACACCATATATTTT.